This T cell receptor (beta chain) derives from a study of shared clonotypes between healthy human individuals. Overall study findings and caveats: Sharing across a handful of donors was seen in roughly 5.2% of naive CD4 clonotypes.

The CDR3 has 14 amino acids. Germline V gene sequence: CDR1 MNHEY, CDR2 SVGAGI. Trimming removed 4 bases at V and 8 bases at J, with 17 bases between. Generated by immunoSEQ multiplex PCR, the TCRdb table keeps only in-frame clones and is missing some. The table shows more than 2 million clones, with roughly 95% occurring only once. Concerning this clone itself: The target antigen is unknown.

V gene TRBV6-5 combines with J gene TRBJ1-1, with D possibly being TRBD1 (6 bases). The sample comprised naive CD4+ T cells sorted from blood. This sample's subset: CD45RA+ positively selected. This TCR was sampled from a man aged 18 to 35 in good health. This chain's CDR3 is CASSFRDTQKEAFF. The CDR3, as DNA: TGTGCCAGCAGTTTCCGGGACACCCAAAAGGAAGCTTTCTTT.